This record covers a single TCR beta chain. Its antigen is undetermined. Patients who had autoimmune disease history or got systemic immunosuppression were left out. This entry is derived from a study of OX40 agonist ivuxolimab in advanced cancers. On the study more broadly: Two cutaneous melanoma patients and one hepatocellular carcinoma patient, three in all, had partial responses. Findings and limits, study-wide: Individuals who were partial responders at 0.1-3.0 mg/kg had clonal expansion that ranked among the lowest.

TCRdb's copy holds only in-frame clones and misses some; the assay was immunoSEQ multiplex PCR. The sample yields tens of thousands of clones, about 91% seen once. V dropped 6 bases and J dropped 3 bases, with 6 bases sitting between them. The germline gives CDR1 MNHNS, CDR2 SASEGT. The CDR3 runs to 11 residues. The sequenced sample was CD4+ or CD8+ T cells sorted from blood, obtained in a trial of the OX40 agonist ivuxolimab. The chain employs TRBV6-1 and TRBJ2-7; D gene ambiguous. This sequence originates from an adult with an advanced solid tumor such as melanoma, head and neck, liver or kidney cancer. Here the CDR3 reads CASRQFYEQYF. Here the CDR3 DNA reads TGTGCCAGCAGGCAGTTCTACGAGCAGTACTTC.